This is a list of T cell receptor beta chains from one sample in a study of cytomegalovirus exposure and HLA in healthy donors. TCRdb's table, derived via immunoSEQ multiplex PCR, lists solely in-frame clones and lacks some. Among 45,000 to 60,000 clones listed, about 78% were seen once. Input material: PBMCs. These receptors all come from a man between 25 and 39 years old in good health and CMV-seropositive. Each CDR3 is given with its conserved first and last residue. The D gene is left open where the match is weak. Rows may omit the clone size; those that give it use once, few, many or a size class.

clone size: -; V gene: TRBV28; CDR3 length: 12; D gene: -; J gene: TRBJ1-2; CDR3 DNA: TGTGCCAGCAGTTTACGTAGGGGCGGCTACACCTTC; CDR3 protein: CASSLRRGGYTF
clone size: -; V gene: TRBV7-6; CDR3 length: 15; D gene: -; J gene: TRBJ2-4; CDR3 DNA: TGTGCCAGCAGCTTAGCATGGAGGGCCAAAAACATTCAGTACTTC; CDR3 protein: CASSLAWRAKNIQYF
clone size: -; V gene: TRBV7-9; CDR3 length: 15; D gene: TRBD1; J gene: TRBJ2-7; CDR3 DNA: TGTTCCAGCAGCATTAAACTCGGACAGGGCTACGAGCAGTACTTC; CDR3 protein: CSSSIKLGQGYEQYF
clone size: few; V gene: TRBV4-1; CDR3 length: 14; D gene: TRBD1; J gene: TRBJ1-6; CDR3 DNA: TGCGCCAGCAGCCCGACAGGGCCAAGTTCACCCCTCCACTTT; CDR3 protein: CASSPTGPSSPLHF
clone size: -; V gene: TRBV15; CDR3 length: 16; D gene: TRBD2; J gene: TRBJ2-3; CDR3 DNA: TGTGCCACCAGCAGAGATTTTGGACTAGCTACAAATACGCAGTATTTT; CDR3 protein: CATSRDFGLATNTQYF
clone size: -; V gene: TRBV9; CDR3 length: 15; D gene: TRBD2; J gene: TRBJ2-1; CDR3 DNA: TGTGCCAGCAGCCCAACTAGCGGGGGGAACAATGAGCAGTTCTTC; CDR3 protein: CASSPTSGGNNEQFF
clone size: -; V gene: TRBV5-6; CDR3 length: 15; D gene: -; J gene: TRBJ2-4; CDR3 DNA: TGTGCCAGCTTTCGACAGCGCAGTAACAAAAACATTCAGTACTTC; CDR3 protein: CASFRQRSNKNIQYF
clone size: -; V gene: TRBV15; CDR3 length: 14; D gene: TRBD2; J gene: TRBJ2-7; CDR3 DNA: TGTGCCACCAGCATTAGCGGGGGCACCTACGAGCAGTACTTC; CDR3 protein: CATSISGGTYEQYF
clone size: -; V gene: TRBV20-1; CDR3 length: 11; D gene: -; J gene: TRBJ2-5; CDR3 DNA: TGCAGTGCTACCGTAGGGGTGACCCAGTACTTC; CDR3 protein: CSATVGVTQYF
clone size: -; V gene: TRBV28; CDR3 length: 15; D gene: TRBD1; J gene: TRBJ1-5; CDR3 DNA: TGTGCCAGCAGTTTGGGGGACAGTGTCAGTCAGCCCCAGCATTTT; CDR3 protein: CASSLGDSVSQPQHF
clone size: -; V gene: TRBV7-3; CDR3 length: 15; D gene: TRBD1; J gene: TRBJ2-1; CDR3 DNA: TGTGCCAGCAGCTTGACCGGGACAGGGTACAATGAGCAGTTCTTC; CDR3 protein: CASSLTGTGYNEQFF
clone size: -; V gene: TRBV6-5; CDR3 length: 15; D gene: TRBD1; J gene: TRBJ2-4; CDR3 DNA: TGTGCCAGCAGGAGTGTAGGGGGCCGAGGGGACATTCAGTACTTC; CDR3 protein: CASRSVGGRGDIQYF
clone size: -; V gene: TRBV6-1; CDR3 length: 17; D gene: TRBD1; J gene: TRBJ1-2; CDR3 DNA: TGTGCCAGCAGTGAAAGGGGGCAGGGCCCCCTTTCCTATGGCTACACCTTC; CDR3 protein: CASSERGQGPLSYGYTF
clone size: -; V gene: TRBV30; CDR3 length: 15; D gene: TRBD1; J gene: TRBJ1-2; CDR3 DNA: TGTGCCTGGAGTGAAGGCTGGACAGGGGCCTATGGCTACACCTTC; CDR3 protein: CAWSEGWTGAYGYTF
clone size: -; V gene: TRBV5-1; CDR3 length: 17; D gene: -; J gene: TRBJ1-1; CDR3 DNA: TGCGCCAGCAGCCTAGGACAGCTCGGTGGGGTGAACACTGAAGCTTTCTTT; CDR3 protein: CASSLGQLGGVNTEAFF
clone size: -; V gene: TRBV2; CDR3 length: 13; D gene: -; J gene: TRBJ2-3; CDR3 DNA: TGTGCCAGCAAGGAGTCGTTCACAGATACGCAGTATTTT; CDR3 protein: CASKESFTDTQYF
clone size: -; V gene: TRBV27; CDR3 length: 15; D gene: TRBD1; J gene: TRBJ1-1; CDR3 DNA: TGTGCCTCAGCAGGACAGGGATGGGGGGGGACTGAAGCTTTCTTT; CDR3 protein: CASAGQGWGGTEAFF
clone size: -; V gene: TRBV7-3; CDR3 length: 14; D gene: TRBD1; J gene: TRBJ2-7; CDR3 DNA: TGTGCCAGCAGCTTATGGGCAGGGGGCGGCGAGCAGTACTTC; CDR3 protein: CASSLWAGGGEQYF
clone size: -; V gene: TRBV2; CDR3 length: 16; D gene: -; J gene: TRBJ2-2; CDR3 DNA: TGTGCCAGCAGTGAATTATTCCAGGGGACCACCGGGGAGCTGTTTTTT; CDR3 protein: CASSELFQGTTGELFF
clone size: few; V gene: TRBV7-8; CDR3 length: 16; D gene: TRBD2; J gene: TRBJ2-3; CDR3 DNA: TGTGCCAGCAGCCCATGGACTAGCGGGGGGGCAGATACGCAGTATTTT; CDR3 protein: CASSPWTSGGADTQYF
clone size: -; V gene: TRBV5-4; CDR3 length: 16; D gene: TRBD1; J gene: TRBJ2-5; CDR3 DNA: TGTGCCAGCAGCATAACAGGGGCGAGGGGGAAAGAGACCCAGTACTTC; CDR3 protein: CASSITGARGKETQYF
clone size: -; V gene: TRBV19; CDR3 length: 15; D gene: TRBD1; J gene: TRBJ2-2; CDR3 DNA: TGTGCCAGTAGTGTCCCGGGACAGGGATCCGGGGAGCTGTTTTTT; CDR3 protein: CASSVPGQGSGELFF
clone size: -; V gene: TRBV19; CDR3 length: 14; D gene: -; J gene: TRBJ2-7; CDR3 DNA: TGTGCCAGTAGTATAGTGACGGGGGCCTACGAGCAGTACTTC; CDR3 protein: CASSIVTGAYEQYF
clone size: -; V gene: TRBV29-1; CDR3 length: 13; D gene: TRBD2; J gene: TRBJ2-7; CDR3 DNA: TGCAGCGTTGTTAGCGGGGGGGACTACGAGCAGTACTTC; CDR3 protein: CSVVSGGDYEQYF
clone size: -; V gene: TRBV30; CDR3 length: 13; D gene: -; J gene: TRBJ2-3; CDR3 DNA: TGTGCCTGGAGTCTAGGGGAAACAGATACGCAGTATTTT; CDR3 protein: CAWSLGETDTQYF
clone size: -; V gene: TRBV9; CDR3 length: 15; D gene: TRBD1; J gene: TRBJ2-7; CDR3 DNA: TGTGCCAGCTCCCCGTCCGGGACAGGGTCCCACGAGCAGTACTTC; CDR3 protein: CASSPSGTGSHEQYF
clone size: -; V gene: TRBV11-2; CDR3 length: 16; D gene: -; J gene: TRBJ2-1; CDR3 DNA: TGTGCCAGCAGCGGAGGCGGCGGGGCGTCCTACAATGAGCAGTTCTTC; CDR3 protein: CASSGGGGASYNEQFF
clone size: -; V gene: TRBV5-1; CDR3 length: 15; D gene: TRBD2; J gene: TRBJ2-7; CDR3 DNA: TGCGCCAGCAGCTTGTTCAGCGGGGGGGCTTACGAGCAGTACTTC; CDR3 protein: CASSLFSGGAYEQYF
clone size: -; V gene: TRBV28; CDR3 length: 15; D gene: TRBD2; J gene: TRBJ2-2; CDR3 DNA: TGTGCCAGCAGTTCTCACGGACTAGCGGGGGGGAAGCTGTTTTTT; CDR3 protein: CASSSHGLAGGKLFF
clone size: -; V gene: TRBV28; CDR3 length: 15; D gene: TRBD1; J gene: TRBJ2-7; CDR3 DNA: TGTGCCAGCAGTGCCCCGGGACAGAAGAAATACGAGCAGTACTTC; CDR3 protein: CASSAPGQKKYEQYF
clone size: -; V gene: TRBV9; CDR3 length: 15; D gene: TRBD1; J gene: TRBJ1-6; CDR3 DNA: TGTGCCAGCAGCGCCAGGGGGAACTATAATTCACCCCTCCACTTT; CDR3 protein: CASSARGNYNSPLHF
clone size: -; V gene: TRBV7-9; CDR3 length: 16; D gene: TRBD1; J gene: TRBJ2-2; CDR3 DNA: TGTGCCAGCAGCTCCCGGGACAGAGGGAACACCGGGGAGCTGTTTTTT; CDR3 protein: CASSSRDRGNTGELFF
clone size: -; V gene: TRBV9; CDR3 length: 14; D gene: -; J gene: TRBJ1-4; CDR3 DNA: TGTGCCAGCAGCACCGGGGTAGGTAGTGAAAAACTGTTTTTT; CDR3 protein: CASSTGVGSEKLFF
clone size: few; V gene: TRBV11-2; CDR3 length: 13; D gene: -; J gene: TRBJ2-2; CDR3 DNA: TGTGCCAGCAGCTTAGCAGGTGCCGGGGAGCTGTTTTTT; CDR3 protein: CASSLAGAGELFF
clone size: -; V gene: TRBV7-2; CDR3 length: 14; D gene: TRBD1; J gene: TRBJ1-6; CDR3 DNA: TGTGCCAGCAGGCGGACAGGGTTGAATTCACCCCTCCACTTT; CDR3 protein: CASRRTGLNSPLHF
clone size: few; V gene: TRBV29-1; CDR3 length: 15; D gene: TRBD1; J gene: TRBJ1-2; CDR3 DNA: TGCAGCGTTGTGTTGCTTGGGACAGGTGACTATGGCTACACCTTC; CDR3 protein: CSVVLLGTGDYGYTF
clone size: -; V gene: TRBV28; CDR3 length: 19; D gene: -; J gene: TRBJ1-1; CDR3 DNA: TGTGCCAGCAGCGCATTCTTATCAAAAGGAGACAGGATGAACACTGAAGCTTTCTTT; CDR3 protein: CASSAFLSKGDRMNTEAFF
clone size: once; V gene: TRBV5-1; CDR3 length: 15; D gene: TRBD1; J gene: TRBJ1-5; CDR3 DNA: TGCGCCAGCAGCTACCTCCCAGGGGGCAAGCAGCCCCAGCATTTT; CDR3 protein: CASSYLPGGKQPQHF
clone size: -; V gene: TRBV28; CDR3 length: 15; D gene: TRBD2; J gene: TRBJ2-3; CDR3 DNA: TGTGCCACCAGGGAGCGGGGGATGAACACAGATACGCAGTATTTT; CDR3 protein: CATRERGMNTDTQYF
clone size: -; V gene: TRBV5-1; CDR3 length: 14; D gene: TRBD1; J gene: TRBJ2-5; CDR3 DNA: TGCGCCAGCAGCCTGGGGACAGCCCAGGAGACCCAGTACTTC; CDR3 protein: CASSLGTAQETQYF
clone size: -; V gene: TRBV5-6; CDR3 length: 14; D gene: TRBD1; J gene: TRBJ2-7; CDR3 DNA: TGTGCCAGCACCTCGGACAGGGGTAGTCGCGAGCAGTACTTC; CDR3 protein: CASTSDRGSREQYF
clone size: -; V gene: TRBV5-4; CDR3 length: 16; D gene: -; J gene: TRBJ1-3; CDR3 DNA: TGTGCCAGCAGCTTGGCCACAGGGCGCTCTGGAAACACCATATATTTT; CDR3 protein: CASSLATGRSGNTIYF
clone size: -; V gene: TRBV5-1; CDR3 length: 14; D gene: -; J gene: TRBJ1-6; CDR3 DNA: TGCGCCAGCAGCTTGGCCGTAACAGGTTCACCCCTCCACTTT; CDR3 protein: CASSLAVTGSPLHF
clone size: -; V gene: TRBV19; CDR3 length: 13; D gene: -; J gene: TRBJ2-1; CDR3 DNA: TGTGCCAGTATCGGGACACCGTACAATGAGCAGTTCTTC; CDR3 protein: CASIGTPYNEQFF
clone size: -; V gene: TRBV7-9; CDR3 length: 11; D gene: -; J gene: TRBJ2-3; CDR3 DNA: TGTGCCAGCAGCTTAACTGATACGCAGTATTTT; CDR3 protein: CASSLTDTQYF
clone size: -; V gene: TRBV9; CDR3 length: 13; D gene: -; J gene: TRBJ1-1; CDR3 DNA: TGTGCCAGCAGCGTAGCGTCCGCGGCTGAAGCTTTCTTT; CDR3 protein: CASSVASAAEAFF
clone size: -; V gene: TRBV7-9; CDR3 length: 12; D gene: -; J gene: TRBJ1-1; CDR3 DNA: TGTTCCAGCAGCTTAGAGACAGCTGAAGCTTTCTTT; CDR3 protein: CSSSLETAEAFF
clone size: -; V gene: TRBV4-1; CDR3 length: 13; D gene: TRBD1; J gene: TRBJ2-1; CDR3 DNA: TGCGCCAGCAGGCCGACAGGGGGACTCGAGCAGTTCTTC; CDR3 protein: CASRPTGGLEQFF
clone size: -; V gene: TRBV6-1; CDR3 length: 14; D gene: -; J gene: TRBJ2-1; CDR3 DNA: TGTGCCAGCGAACAGGACCCGAATTACAATGAGCAGTTCTTC; CDR3 protein: CASEQDPNYNEQFF
clone size: -; V gene: TRBV29-1; CDR3 length: 13; D gene: TRBD1; J gene: TRBJ1-2; CDR3 DNA: TGCAGCGTCCCCGGGACAGGGCCCTATGGCTACACCTTC; CDR3 protein: CSVPGTGPYGYTF
clone size: -; V gene: TRBV6-5; CDR3 length: 13; D gene: -; J gene: TRBJ1-4; CDR3 DNA: TGTGCCAGCAGTTCTACTCGAGCGGAAAAACTGTTTTTT; CDR3 protein: CASSSTRAEKLFF
clone size: -; V gene: TRBV2; CDR3 length: 16; D gene: TRBD1; J gene: TRBJ1-3; CDR3 DNA: TGTGCCAGCAGTTGGGGACAGTTGTCCTCTGGAAACACCATATATTTT; CDR3 protein: CASSWGQLSSGNTIYF
clone size: -; V gene: TRBV7-8; CDR3 length: 15; D gene: TRBD1; J gene: TRBJ1-1; CDR3 DNA: TGTGCCAGCAGCGACAGGACAGGAGGAAACACTGAAGCTTTCTTT; CDR3 protein: CASSDRTGGNTEAFF
clone size: -; V gene: TRBV6-5; CDR3 length: 14; D gene: -; J gene: TRBJ1-4; CDR3 DNA: TGTGCCAGCAGTCCACCGGGGACTAATGAAAAACTGTTTTTT; CDR3 protein: CASSPPGTNEKLFF
clone size: few; V gene: TRBV2; CDR3 length: 16; D gene: -; J gene: TRBJ2-7; CDR3 DNA: TGTGCCAGCAGTTCTACCCTCGGGGTCAGCTCCTACGAGCAGTACTTC; CDR3 protein: CASSSTLGVSSYEQYF
clone size: -; V gene: TRBV5-1; CDR3 length: 13; D gene: TRBD2; J gene: TRBJ2-7; CDR3 DNA: TGCGCCAGCAGCTCGACTAGCGCCTACGAGCAGTACTTC; CDR3 protein: CASSSTSAYEQYF
clone size: few; V gene: TRBV21-1; CDR3 length: 16; D gene: -; J gene: TRBJ1-6; CDR3 DNA: TGTGCCAGCAGCCGACCAGGGTTTAGGGATAATTCACCCCTCCACTTT; CDR3 protein: CASSRPGFRDNSPLHF
clone size: -; V gene: TRBV6-5; CDR3 length: 15; D gene: TRBD1; J gene: TRBJ2-7; CDR3 DNA: TGTGCCAGCAGAGTTGATCAGGGGGCGGGCTACGAGCAGTACTTC; CDR3 protein: CASRVDQGAGYEQYF
clone size: -; V gene: TRBV5-8; CDR3 length: 15; D gene: TRBD1; J gene: TRBJ1-1; CDR3 DNA: TGTGCCAGCAGCCAAAGATACAGGGGGAACACTGAAGCTTTCTTT; CDR3 protein: CASSQRYRGNTEAFF
clone size: -; V gene: TRBV19; CDR3 length: 15; D gene: TRBD1; J gene: TRBJ2-1; CDR3 DNA: TGTGCCAGTAGTATAGATCAAGACAGGGGCGATGAGCAGTTCTTC; CDR3 protein: CASSIDQDRGDEQFF